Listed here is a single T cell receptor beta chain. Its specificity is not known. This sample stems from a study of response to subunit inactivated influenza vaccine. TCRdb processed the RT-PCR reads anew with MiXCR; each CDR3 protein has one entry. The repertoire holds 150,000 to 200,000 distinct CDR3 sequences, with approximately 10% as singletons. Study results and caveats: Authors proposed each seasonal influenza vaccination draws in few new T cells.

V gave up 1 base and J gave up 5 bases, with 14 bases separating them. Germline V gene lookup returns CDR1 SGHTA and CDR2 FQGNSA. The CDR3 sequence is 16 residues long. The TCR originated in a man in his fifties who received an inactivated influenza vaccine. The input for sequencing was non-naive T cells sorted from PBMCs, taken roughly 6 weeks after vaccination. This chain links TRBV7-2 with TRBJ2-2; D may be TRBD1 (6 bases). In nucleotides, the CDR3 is TGTGCCAGCAGCTTAGATCCTGGACAGCAGACCGGGGAGCTGTTTTTT. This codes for CASSLDPGQQTGELFF.